These 20 T cell receptor beta chains originate from one sample sequenced in a study of cytomegalovirus exposure and HLA in healthy donors (dated by TCRdb to between 2016 and 2019). The library was prepared using the immunoSEQ multiplex PCR assay. For the multiplex PCR, a mixture combining 60 forward primers for TCR Vbeta segments and 13 reverse primers for TCR Jbeta segments was used. TCRdb mirrors the immuneACCESS table, restricted to in-frame sequences. Some clones are absent from its copies; in checked studies, under half trace to an unresolved V gene, and the reason for the others is unknown. The sample's table lists a count of approximately 200,000 clones. The ten largest clones add up to 0.65% to 0.75% of the sample. The sample consisted of PBMCs. The source of these receptors is a boy younger than 18 in good health and CMV-seronegative.

In DNA form, the CDR3 reads TGTGCCATCAGTGAGTCTGTAGGACAGGGACGGTTTGAGCAGTTCTTC. Protein product: CAISESVGQGRFEQFF. The chain is built from TRBV10-3 and TRBJ2-1; the match to TRBD1 covers 8 bases. The germline V gene encodes CDR1 ENHRY and CDR2 SYGVKD. This CDR3 comprises 16 residues. The junction had 10 bases not matched to a gene; V was cut back by 0 bases and J by 9 bases.

V and J are TRBV28 and TRBJ1-2, with D hard to call. Germline V gives CDR1 MDHEN, CDR2 SYDVKM. CDR3 size: 13 residues. V lost 3 bases and J lost 4, with 9 bases in between. As DNA, the CDR3 is TGTGCCAGCAGTTTGGTCAGAACCTATGGCTACACCTTC. It encodes CASSLVRTYGYTF.

The rearrangement uses TRBV7-2 and TRBJ2-1; no reliable D call. The V and J ends lost 5 bases and 12 bases respectively, with 11 bases between them. Germline CDR1 and CDR2: SGHTA and FQGNSA. The CDR3 sequence is 11 residues long. CDR3 sequence reads: CASSLSMAQFF. CDR3 in DNA: TGTGCCAGCAGCCTTAGCATGGCGCAGTTCTTC.

This rearrangement joins TRBV18 to TRBJ2-2; 9 bases line up with TRBD2. The V gene end was trimmed by 3 bases and the J gene end by 2 bases; junction bases not matched to a gene: 10. In germline, CDR1 is KGHSH, CDR2 LQKENI. This CDR3 comprises 18 residues. The CDR3 here is CASSPPFAGGQNTGELFF. Here the CDR3 DNA reads TGTGCCAGCTCACCCCCTTTTGCGGGGGGGCAAAACACCGGGGAGCTGTTTTTT.

CDR3 sequence reads: CASSEAGYQPQHF. The DNA of the CDR3 is TGTGCCAGCAGTGAAGCGGGGTATCAGCCCCAGCATTTT. The gene calls are TRBV6-5 and TRBJ1-5, with D unresolved. Trimming took off 5 bases at V and 5 bases at J, with 10 bases between the two ends. Germline-derived CDR1 and CDR2 are MNHEY and SVGAGI. The CDR3 runs 13 residues.

The chain has TRBV12-5 and TRBJ1-2, with D perhaps matching TRBD1 (6 bases). V was clipped by 6 bases and J by 8 bases, with 19 bases between them. CDR3 length equals 14 residues. CDR1 and CDR2 (germline): LGHNT, FRNRAP. For the CDR3, the DNA is TGTGCTAGTGGCCGGCTGGGCCTTGGGGGCGGCTACACCTTC. As protein: CASGRLGLGGGYTF.

The rearrangement joins TRBV2 to TRBJ1-2; TRBD1 aligns across 7 bases. The CDR3 sequence is 14 residues long. Germline loops: CDR1 SNHLY, CDR2 FYNNEI. With V trimmed by 8 bases and J by 4 bases, 10 bases remained unmatched. CDR3 coding DNA: TGTGCCAGCTTTTCCTGGGACAGCCGCTATGGCTACACCTTC. It yields the protein CASFSWDSRYGYTF.

This chain connects TRBV30 to TRBJ1-5; 7 nucleotides match TRBD1. The ends lost 1 base at V and 2 bases at J; junction bases unmatched: 2. The CDR3 length is 14 residues. Germline V lookup: CDR1 GTSNPN, CDR2 SVGIG (reference sequence). CDR3 DNA: TGTGCCTGGAGTGCTGACAGGGGCAATCAGCCCCAGCATTTT. As protein: CAWSADRGNQPQHF. Full variable domain (outside the CDR3, taken from reference TRBV30 and TRBJ1-5): SQTIHQWPATLVQPVGSPLSLECTVEGTSNPNLYWYRQAAGRGLQLLFYSVGIGQISSEVPQNLSASRPQDRQFILSSKKLLLSDSGFYLCAWSADRGNQPQHFGDGTRLSIL.

The rearrangement joins TRBV25-1 to TRBJ1-1; D unclear. The germline gives CDR1 MGHDK, CDR2 SYGVNS. The CDR3 loop spans 13 amino acids. Trimming cost V 3 bases and J 0 bases, with 5 bases left between them. CDR3 coding DNA: TGTGCCAGCAGTGATTTAATGAACACTGAAGCTTTCTTT. This gives the protein CASSDLMNTEAFF. The whole variable domain, filled in from reference TRBV25-1 and TRBJ1-1, reads EADIYQTPRYLVIGTGKKITLECSQTMGHDKMYWYQQDPGMELHLIHYSYGVNSTEKGDLSSESTVSRIRTEHFPLTLESARPSHTSQYLCASSDLMNTEAFFGQGTRLTVV.

The rearrangement uses TRBV7-7 and TRBJ2-7; 8 positions match TRBD1. V shed 4 bases, J shed 7 bases, and the junction held 9 bases outside the gene matches. The CDR3 covers 14 residues. Germline V gene lookup returns CDR1 SSHAT and CDR2 FNYEAQ (reference sequence). CDR3 sequence reads: CASSSRTGQSEQYF. The CDR3 bases are TGTGCCAGCAGCTCGCGGACAGGGCAAAGTGAGCAGTACTTC.

The chain is built from TRBV5-1 and TRBJ1-2; tentative D call: TRBD1 (6 bases). V shed 2 bases and J shed 5 bases, with 16 bases lying between them. In germline, CDR1 is SGHRS, CDR2 YFSETQ. The CDR3 totals 15 residues. The CDR3 nucleotides read TGCGCCAGCAGCTTTCACCCGCAGGGGCAATATGGCTACACCTTC. Encoded protein: CASSFHPQGQYGYTF.

This rearrangement joins TRBV28 to TRBJ2-7, with D perhaps matching TRBD2 (5 bases). The CDR3 contains 14 residues. Germline CDR1 is MDHEN and CDR2 is SYDVKM. V lost 8 bases and J lost 0, with 14 bases in between. CDR3 sequence: CASGNSVTSYEQYF. The CDR3 DNA is TGTGCCAGCGGAAATAGCGTCACCTCCTACGAGCAGTACTTC.

The chain combines TRBV4-3 with TRBJ2-7, with TRBD1 matching 8 bases. The germline gives CDR1 LGHNA, CDR2 YSLEER. The CDR3 spans 15 residues. V shed 2 bases and J 1 base; nucleotides not matched to a gene: 4. The CDR3 sequence: CASSQSQGESYEQYF. In DNA form, the CDR3 reads TGCGCCAGCAGCCAATCACAGGGGGAATCCTACGAGCAGTACTTC.

The chain recombines TRBV29-1 with TRBJ1-2, with D perhaps matching TRBD1 (6 bases). CDR3 length: 12 amino acids. V lost 6 bases to trimming and J lost 6 bases, with 14 bases between them. The germline V gene encodes CDR1 SQVTM and CDR2 ANQGSEA. CDR3 in amino acids: CSVRQEWDGYTF. Here the CDR3 DNA reads TGCAGCGTGAGACAGGAGTGGGATGGCTACACCTTC. The variable domain in full, with the rest retrieved from reference TRBV29-1 and TRBJ1-2, is SAVISQKPSRDICQRGTSLTIQCQVDSQVTMMFWYRQQPGQSLTLIATANQGSEATYESGFVIDKFPISRPNLTFSTLTVSNMSPEDSSIYLCSVRQEWDGYTFGSGTRLTVV.

The genes are TRBV11-1 and TRBJ2-7; 7 bases match TRBD2. V dropped 4 bases and J dropped 0; count of bases not matched to a gene: 6. The CDR3 consists of 15 residues. Looked up from germline, CDR1 is SGHAT and CDR2 is FQDESV (reference sequence). In nucleotides, the CDR3 is TGTGCCAGCAGCTATAGCGGGCGAAACTCCTACGAGCAGTACTTC. Protein: CASSYSGRNSYEQYF.

The CDR3 coding sequence is TGTGCCAGCAGCTTAGTTGTTGCTAATGGCTACACCTTC. Translation: CASSLVVANGYTF. V usage is TRBV11-2 and J usage is TRBJ1-2; no firm D call. Trimming pared 1 base from V and 6 bases from J, leaving 9 bases between. The CDR3 loop spans 13 amino acids. CDR1 SGHAT and CDR2 FQNNGV come from the germline V gene. Supplemented by reference TRBV11-2 and TRBJ1-2, the full variable domain reads EAGVAQSPRYKIIEKRQSVAFWCNPISGHATLYWYQQILGQGPKLLIQFQNNGVVDDSQLPKDRFSAERLKGVDSTLKIQPAKLEDSAVYLCASSLVVANGYTFGSGTRLTVV.

The chain combines TRBV19 with TRBJ2-3, with no clear D. This CDR3 is 15 amino acids long. V lost 3 bases to trimming and J lost 2 bases, with 12 bases between them. CDR1 LNHDA and CDR2 SQIVND come from the germline V gene (reference sequence). The CDR3 DNA reads as TGTGCCAGTAGTATCTCGCAACTCTCCACAGATACGCAGTATTTT. Translating gives CASSISQLSTDTQYF.

The rearrangement links TRBV7-3 to TRBJ1-1; D is unresolved. In germline, CDR1 is SGHTA, CDR2 FQGTGA. This CDR3 is built from 13 residues. The V and J ends lost 1 base and 7 bases respectively, with 10 bases between them. The CDR3: CASSLSVADEAFF. The CDR3, as DNA: TGTGCCAGCAGCTTAAGCGTTGCGGATGAAGCTTTCTTT.

The J gene is TRBJ1-1, the V gene TRBV9, with D possibly being TRBD1 (6 bases). The CDR3 contains 14 residues. The germline gives CDR1 SGDLS, CDR2 YYNGEE. The V end was cut by 3 bases, the J end by 1 base, with 10 bases between. Here the CDR3 reads CASSDRDTNTEAFF. The DNA of the CDR3 is TGTGCCAGCAGCGATCGGGACACGAACACTGAAGCTTTCTTT. The whole variable domain, filled in from reference TRBV9 and TRBJ1-1, reads DSGVTQTPKHLITATGQRVTLRCSPRSGDLSVYWYQQSLDQGLQFLIQYYNGEERAKGNILERFSAQQFPDLHSELNLSSLELGDSALYFCASSDRDTNTEAFFGQGTRLTVV.

The rearrangement joins TRBV5-1 to TRBJ1-1, with D possibly TRBD1 on 6 matching bases. CDR3 length equals 15 residues. The germline V and J ends were trimmed by 4 bases and 1 base, with 14 bases remaining between them. Germline V CDR1 and CDR2: SGHRS, YFSETQ. DNA of the CDR3: TGCGCCAGCAGCCTACAGGGTTCGTCGAACACTGAAGCTTTCTTT. It is translated as CASSLQGSSNTEAFF.